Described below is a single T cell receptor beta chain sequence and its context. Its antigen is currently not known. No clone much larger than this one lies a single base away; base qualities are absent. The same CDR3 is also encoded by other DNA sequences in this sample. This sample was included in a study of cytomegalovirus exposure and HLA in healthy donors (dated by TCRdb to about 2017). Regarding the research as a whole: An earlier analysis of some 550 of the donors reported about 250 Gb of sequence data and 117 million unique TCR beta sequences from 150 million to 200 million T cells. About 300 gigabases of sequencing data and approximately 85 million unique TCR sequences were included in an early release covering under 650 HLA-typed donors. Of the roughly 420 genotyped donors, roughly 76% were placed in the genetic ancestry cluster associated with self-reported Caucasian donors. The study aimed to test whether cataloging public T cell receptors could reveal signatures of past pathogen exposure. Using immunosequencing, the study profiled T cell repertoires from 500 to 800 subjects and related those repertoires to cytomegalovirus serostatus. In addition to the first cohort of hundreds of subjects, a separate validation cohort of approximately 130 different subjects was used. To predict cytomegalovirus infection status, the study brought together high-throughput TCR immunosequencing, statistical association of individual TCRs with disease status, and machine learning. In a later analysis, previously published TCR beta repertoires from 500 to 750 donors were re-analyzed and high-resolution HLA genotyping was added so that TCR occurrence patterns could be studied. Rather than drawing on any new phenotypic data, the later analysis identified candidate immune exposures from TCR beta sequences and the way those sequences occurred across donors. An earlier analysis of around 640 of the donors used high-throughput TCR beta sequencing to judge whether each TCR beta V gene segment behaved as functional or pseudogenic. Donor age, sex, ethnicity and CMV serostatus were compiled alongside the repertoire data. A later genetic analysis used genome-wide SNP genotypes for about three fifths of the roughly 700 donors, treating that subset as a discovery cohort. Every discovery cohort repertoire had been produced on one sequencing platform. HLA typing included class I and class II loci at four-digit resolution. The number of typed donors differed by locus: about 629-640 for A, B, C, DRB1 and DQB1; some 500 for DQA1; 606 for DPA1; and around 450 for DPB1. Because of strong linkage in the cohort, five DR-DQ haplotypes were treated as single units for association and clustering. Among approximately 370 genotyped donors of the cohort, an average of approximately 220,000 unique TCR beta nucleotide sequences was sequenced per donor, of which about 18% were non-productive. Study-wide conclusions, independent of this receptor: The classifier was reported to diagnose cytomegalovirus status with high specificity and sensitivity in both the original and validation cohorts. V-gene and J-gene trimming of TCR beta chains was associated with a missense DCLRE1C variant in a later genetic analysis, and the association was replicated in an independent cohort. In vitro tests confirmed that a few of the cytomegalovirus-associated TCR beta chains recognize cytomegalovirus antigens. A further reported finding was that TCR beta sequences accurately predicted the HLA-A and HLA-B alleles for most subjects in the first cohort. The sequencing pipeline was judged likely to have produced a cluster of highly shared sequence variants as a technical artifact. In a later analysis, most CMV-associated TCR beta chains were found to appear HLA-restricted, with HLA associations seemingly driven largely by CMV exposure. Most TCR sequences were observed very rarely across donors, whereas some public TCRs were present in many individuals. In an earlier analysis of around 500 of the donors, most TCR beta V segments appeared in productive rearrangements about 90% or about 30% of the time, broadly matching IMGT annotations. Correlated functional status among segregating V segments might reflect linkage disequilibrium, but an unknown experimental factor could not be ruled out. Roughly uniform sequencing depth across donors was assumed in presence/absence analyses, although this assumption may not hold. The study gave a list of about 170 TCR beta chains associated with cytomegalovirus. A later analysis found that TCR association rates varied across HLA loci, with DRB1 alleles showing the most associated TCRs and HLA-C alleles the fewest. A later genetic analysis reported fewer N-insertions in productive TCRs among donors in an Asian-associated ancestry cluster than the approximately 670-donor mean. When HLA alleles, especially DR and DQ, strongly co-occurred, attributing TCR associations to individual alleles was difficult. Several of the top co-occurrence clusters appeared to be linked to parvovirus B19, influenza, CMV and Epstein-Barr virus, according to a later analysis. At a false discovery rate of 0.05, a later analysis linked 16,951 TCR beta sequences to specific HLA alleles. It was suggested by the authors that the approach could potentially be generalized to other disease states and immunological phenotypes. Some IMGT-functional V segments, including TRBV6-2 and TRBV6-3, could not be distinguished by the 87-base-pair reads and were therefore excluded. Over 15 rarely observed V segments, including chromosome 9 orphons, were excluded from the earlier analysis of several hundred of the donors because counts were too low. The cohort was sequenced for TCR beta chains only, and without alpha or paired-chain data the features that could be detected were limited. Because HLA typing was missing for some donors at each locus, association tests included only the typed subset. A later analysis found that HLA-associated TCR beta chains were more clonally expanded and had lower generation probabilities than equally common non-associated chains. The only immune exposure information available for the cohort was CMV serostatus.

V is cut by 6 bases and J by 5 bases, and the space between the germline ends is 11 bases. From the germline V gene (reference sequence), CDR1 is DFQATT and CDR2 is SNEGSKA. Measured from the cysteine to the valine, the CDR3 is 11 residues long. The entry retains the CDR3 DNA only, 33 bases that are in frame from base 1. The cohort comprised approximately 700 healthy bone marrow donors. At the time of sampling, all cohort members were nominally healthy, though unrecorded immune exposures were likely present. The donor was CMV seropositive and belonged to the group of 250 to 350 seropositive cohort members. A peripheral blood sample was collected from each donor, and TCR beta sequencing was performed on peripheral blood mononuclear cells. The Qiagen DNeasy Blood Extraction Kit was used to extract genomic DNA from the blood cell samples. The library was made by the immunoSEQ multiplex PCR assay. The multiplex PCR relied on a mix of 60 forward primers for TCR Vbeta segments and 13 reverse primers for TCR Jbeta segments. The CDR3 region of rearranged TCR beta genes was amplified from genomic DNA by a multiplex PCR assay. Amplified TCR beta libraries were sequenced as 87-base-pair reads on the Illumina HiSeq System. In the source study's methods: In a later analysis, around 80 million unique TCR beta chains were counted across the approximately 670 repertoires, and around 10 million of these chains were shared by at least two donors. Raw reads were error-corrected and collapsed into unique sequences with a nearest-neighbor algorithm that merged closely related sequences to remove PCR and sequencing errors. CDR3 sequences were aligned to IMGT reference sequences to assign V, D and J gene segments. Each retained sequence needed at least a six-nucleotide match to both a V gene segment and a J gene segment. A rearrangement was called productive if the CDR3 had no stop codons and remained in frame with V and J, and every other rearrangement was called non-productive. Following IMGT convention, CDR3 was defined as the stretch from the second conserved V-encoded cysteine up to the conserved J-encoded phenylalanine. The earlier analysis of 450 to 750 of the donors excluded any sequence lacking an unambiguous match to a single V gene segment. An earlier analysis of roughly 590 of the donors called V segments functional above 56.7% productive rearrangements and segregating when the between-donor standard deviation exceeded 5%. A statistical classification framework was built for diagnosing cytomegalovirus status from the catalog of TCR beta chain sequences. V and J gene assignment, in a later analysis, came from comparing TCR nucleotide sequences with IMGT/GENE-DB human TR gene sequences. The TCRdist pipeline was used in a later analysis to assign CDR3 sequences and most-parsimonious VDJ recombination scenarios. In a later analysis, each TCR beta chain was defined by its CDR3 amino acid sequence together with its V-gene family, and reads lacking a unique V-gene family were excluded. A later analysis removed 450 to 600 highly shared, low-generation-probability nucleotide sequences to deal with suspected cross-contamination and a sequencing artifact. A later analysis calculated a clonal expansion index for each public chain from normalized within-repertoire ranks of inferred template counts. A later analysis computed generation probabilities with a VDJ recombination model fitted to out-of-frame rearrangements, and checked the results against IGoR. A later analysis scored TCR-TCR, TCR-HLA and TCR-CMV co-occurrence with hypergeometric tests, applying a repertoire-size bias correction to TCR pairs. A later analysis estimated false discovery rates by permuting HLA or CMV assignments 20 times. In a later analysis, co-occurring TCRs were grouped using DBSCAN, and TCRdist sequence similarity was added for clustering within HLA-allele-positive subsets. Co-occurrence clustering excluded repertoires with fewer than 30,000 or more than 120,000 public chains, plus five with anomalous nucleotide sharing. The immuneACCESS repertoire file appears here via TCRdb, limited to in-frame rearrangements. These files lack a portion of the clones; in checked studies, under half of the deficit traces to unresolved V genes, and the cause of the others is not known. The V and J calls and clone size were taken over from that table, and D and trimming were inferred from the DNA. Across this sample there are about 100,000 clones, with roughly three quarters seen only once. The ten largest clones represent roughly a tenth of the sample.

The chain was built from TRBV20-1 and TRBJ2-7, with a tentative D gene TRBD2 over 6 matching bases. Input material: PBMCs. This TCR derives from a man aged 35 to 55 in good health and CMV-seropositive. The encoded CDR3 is CSAMTSNEQYV. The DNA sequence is TGCAGTGCCATGACTAGTAACGAGCAGTACGTC.